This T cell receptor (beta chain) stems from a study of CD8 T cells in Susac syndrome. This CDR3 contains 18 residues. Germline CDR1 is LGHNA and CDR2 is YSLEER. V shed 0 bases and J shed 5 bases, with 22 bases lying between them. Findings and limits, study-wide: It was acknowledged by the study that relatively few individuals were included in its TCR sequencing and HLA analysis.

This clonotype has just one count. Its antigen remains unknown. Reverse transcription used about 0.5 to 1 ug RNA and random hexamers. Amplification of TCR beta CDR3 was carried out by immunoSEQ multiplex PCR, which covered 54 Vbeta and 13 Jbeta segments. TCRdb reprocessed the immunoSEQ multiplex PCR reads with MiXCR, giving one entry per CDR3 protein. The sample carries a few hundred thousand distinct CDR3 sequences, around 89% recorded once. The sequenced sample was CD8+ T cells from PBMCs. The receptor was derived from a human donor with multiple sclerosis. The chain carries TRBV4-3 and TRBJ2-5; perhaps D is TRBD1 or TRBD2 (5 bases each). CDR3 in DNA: TGCGCCAGCAGCCAAGATTGGGGACGCGTCCAAGGCAGGGAGACCCAGTACTTC. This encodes CASSQDWGRVQGRETQYF.